The 27 T cell receptor beta chains reported below all come from one sample, sequenced in a study of T-cell memory formation after mild COVID-19. One entry per CDR3 protein, called by TCRdb with MiXCR from the 5' RACE reads. The repertoire has approximately 250,000 distinct CDR3 sequences, approximately 16% of them found once; the top ten carry under 25%. Sequenced material: PBMCs or a T cell subset sorted from them (not recorded which). The receptors derive from a man in his late teens or twenties who had mild COVID-19 (a few samples of this study predate the infection). Cell type and time point are not known.

This clonotype was observed a few times. This chain joins TRBV9 and TRBJ1-6; D is ambiguous. The germline gives CDR1 SGDLS, CDR2 YYNGEE. This CDR3 is built from 14 residues. V gave up 2 bases and J gave up 8 bases, with 11 bases separating them. The CDR3 is CASSVDPLYSPLHF. The CDR3 DNA is TGTGCCAGCAGCGTTGACCCCCTATATTCACCCCTCCACTTT.

The table lists this clonotype with a few counts. CDR3 residues: CASQVEGSYGYTF. The CDR3 region has the DNA TGTGCCTCCCAAGTGGAGGGGTCCTATGGCTACACCTTC. V is TRBV2 and J is TRBJ1-2, with TRBD1 as a possible D gene (5 bases). The CDR3 spans 13 residues. CDR1 SNHLY and CDR2 FYNNEI come from the germline V gene. Between the trimmed V and J ends, which lost 11 bases and 4 bases, there was a span of 17 bases.

This chain links TRBV30 with TRBJ1-4; the D gene is possibly TRBD1 (6 bases). V shed 3 bases and J shed 0 bases, with 11 bases lying between them. Looked up from germline, CDR1 is GTSNPN and CDR2 is SVGIG (reference sequence). The CDR3 contains 15 residues. The CDR3 reads CAWRGGGTTNEKLFF. In DNA, the CDR3 is TGTGCCTGGAGAGGAGGGGGGACAACTAATGAAAAACTGTTTTTT. Full variable domain (outside the CDR3, taken from reference TRBV30 and TRBJ1-4): SQTIHQWPATLVQPVGSPLSLECTVEGTSNPNLYWYRQAAGRGLQLLFYSVGIGQISSEVPQNLSASRPQDRQFILSSKKLLLSDSGFYLCAWRGGGTTNEKLFFGSGTQLSVL.

This clonotype has just a few counts. V gene TRBV7-9 combines with J gene TRBJ2-5; perhaps TRBD1 as D (6 bases). CDR1 is SEHNR, CDR2 FQNEAQ, per germline (reference sequence). This CDR3 has 15 amino acids. V dropped 2 bases and J dropped 2 bases, with 12 bases sitting between them. The chain's CDR3 is CASSLSQGPQETQYF. The CDR3 DNA follows: TGTGCCAGCAGCTTAAGTCAGGGGCCTCAAGAGACCCAGTACTTC. Complete variable domain (other parts from reference TRBV7-9 and TRBJ2-5): DTGVSQNPRHKITKRGQNVTFRCDPISEHNRLYWYRQTLGQGPEFLTYFQNEAQLEKSRLLSDRFSAERPKGSFSTLEIQRTEQGDSAMYLCASSLSQGPQETQYFGPGTRLLVL.

There are many counts of this clonotype. This chain joins TRBV7-2 and TRBJ2-1; 10 bases align to TRBD2. V dropped 0 bases and J dropped 12; count of bases not matched to a gene: 11. This CDR3 is built from 16 residues. Germline CDR1 SGHTA, CDR2 FQGNSA. This chain's CDR3 is CASSLAGTSVAGRQFF. CDR3 in DNA: TGTGCCAGCAGCTTAGCCGGGACTAGCGTCGCAGGGCGGCAGTTCTTC.

The CDR3 coding sequence is TGCAGTGCGATCCCCAGGATCGGCTACGAGCAGTACTTC. It yields the protein CSAIPRIGYEQYF. The chain joins TRBV20-1 to TRBJ2-7; no firm D call. Germline CDR1 and CDR2: DFQATT and SNEGSKA (reference sequence). This CDR3 is 13 amino acids long. Trimming pared 6 bases from V and 3 bases from J, leaving 15 bases between.

This clonotype appeared a few times. V and J are TRBV13 and TRBJ1-1, with D tentatively TRBD1 (5 bases). The CDR3 extends over 16 amino acids. V lost 8 bases to trimming and J lost 1 base, with 20 bases between them. Germline assignment: CDR1 PRHDT and CDR2 FYEKMQ (reference sequence). The CDR3 DNA is TGTGCCAGCCTTCCCGGGCCAGGGAACTGGAACACTGAAGCTTTCTTT. Protein: CASLPGPGNWNTEAFF.

The chain is built from TRBV12-3 or TRBV12-4 and TRBJ2-3, with D perhaps matching TRBD1 or TRBD2 (6 bases each). V lost 3 bases and J lost 4, with 11 bases in between. The CDR3 is made up of 14 amino acids. CDR3 loop: CASSFTGASDTQYF. CDR3 in DNA: TGTGCCAGCAGTTTTACGGGGGCCTCAGATACGCAGTATTTT.

Notes on this clonotype: Compared with germline, one end of the junction differs, possibly owing to a read error. This chain links TRBV7-2 with TRBJ2-3, with unresolved D. The CDR3 is 12 residues long. The germline V gene encodes CDR1 SGHTA and CDR2 FQGNSA. CDR3 region: CSSSFVSDTQYF. In DNA, the CDR3 is TGTTCCAGCAGCTTCGTCTCAGATACGCAGTATTTT.

This chain links TRBV2 with TRBJ1-1; no firm D call. The CDR3 has 13 amino acids. Germline CDR1 is SNHLY and CDR2 is FYNNEI. V was trimmed by 4 bases and J by 0 bases, leaving 6 bases between them. The CDR3 DNA reads as TGTGCCAGCAGTGGTGTGCTGAACACTGAAGCTTTCTTT. Its translation is CASSGVLNTEAFF.

The chain combines TRBV15 with TRBJ1-1, with unresolved D. Trimming stripped 3 bases from V and 7 bases from J, with 9 bases between. The germline V gene encodes CDR1 LNHNV and CDR2 YYDKDF (reference sequence). CDR3 size: 12 residues. The CDR3: CATSSRRGEAFF. CDR3 in DNA: TGTGCCACCAGCAGTCGGCGGGGTGAAGCTTTCTTT. The entire variable domain, with the rest obtained from reference TRBV15 and TRBJ1-1, is as follows: DAMVIQNPRYQVTQFGKPVTLSCSQTLNHNVMYWYQQKSSQAPKLLFHYYDKDFNNEADTPDNFQSRRPNTSFCFLDIRSPGLGDTAMYLCATSSRRGEAFFGQGTRLTVV.

The chain uses TRBV6-2 or TRBV6-3 and TRBJ2-3, with 7 bases that match TRBD2. The trim removed 7 bases at V and 2 bases at J, leaving 9 bases unmatched. CDR3 size: 15 residues. The V gene's germline CDR1 is MNHEY and CDR2 SVGEGT. This CDR3 reads CASNPGSGTTDTQYF. The CDR3 DNA sequence: TGTGCCAGCAACCCGGGGAGCGGGACCACAGATACGCAGTATTTT.

V usage is TRBV20-1 and J usage is TRBJ2-3; 7 nucleotides align to TRBD2. The CDR3 has 12 residues. The germline CDR1 and CDR2 sequences are DFQATT and SNEGSKA (reference sequence). J lost 4 bases, V lost 7 bases, and 5 bases had no gene match. CDR3 residues: CSVKRGPDTQYF. CDR3 sequence (DNA): TGCAGTGTTAAGCGGGGTCCAGATACGCAGTATTTT.

This clonotype has only a few counts. V gene TRBV9 combines with J gene TRBJ2-1; 8 positions match TRBD2. This CDR3 is 15 amino acids long. The ends lost 0 bases at V and 3 bases at J; junction bases unmatched: 2. The germline V gene has CDR1 SGDLS and CDR2 YYNGEE. In DNA form, the CDR3 reads TGTGCCAGCAGCGTAGCGGGGGGGAACTACAATGAGCAGTTCTTC. This gives the protein CASSVAGGNYNEQFF. The full variable domain, rest sourced from reference TRBV9 and TRBJ2-1, is DSGVTQTPKHLITATGQRVTLRCSPRSGDLSVYWYQQSLDQGLQFLIQYYNGEERAKGNILERFSAQQFPDLHSELNLSSLELGDSALYFCASSVAGGNYNEQFFGPGTRLTVL.

This chain links TRBV5-5 with TRBJ2-7; D may be TRBD2 (7 bases). V was clipped by 4 bases and J by 6 bases, with 17 bases between them. CDR1 is SGHKS, CDR2 YYEKEE, per germline (reference sequence). CDR3 length equals 14 residues. The CDR3 nucleotides are TGTGCCAGCAGCCAAGGACCGGGGGGCGCCGAGCAGTACGTC. It yields the protein CASSQGPGGAEQYV.

The chain combines TRBV20-1 with TRBJ1-4; D call uncertain. This CDR3 is built from 14 residues. CDR1 and CDR2 from the germline V gene are DFQATT and SNEGSKA (reference sequence). The V end was cut by 0 bases, the J end by 5 bases, with 10 bases between. CDR3: CSARDVAQNEKLFF. CDR3 coding DNA: TGCAGTGCTAGAGATGTGGCCCAGAATGAAAAACTGTTTTTT.

This clonotype came up a few times. The V and J genes are TRBV6-2 or TRBV6-3 and TRBJ2-7, with unresolved D. The CDR3 has 13 residues. Trimming cost V 5 bases and J 2 bases, with 10 bases left between them. Germline CDR1 and CDR2: MNHEY and SVGEGT. CDR3: CASSPTTTYEQYF. For the CDR3, the DNA is TGTGCCAGCAGTCCAACTACGACCTACGAGCAGTACTTC.

The CDR3 sequence is CAIRTDYNEQFF. CDR3 sequence (DNA): TGTGCCATCAGGACTGACTACAATGAGCAGTTCTTC. The rearrangement uses TRBV10-3 and TRBJ2-1; D gene uncertain. Germline V CDR1 and CDR2: ENHRY, SYGVKD. The CDR3 is 12 amino acids. The V end lost 6 bases, the J end lost 3 bases, and 6 bases lay between the germline ends.

The table lists this clonotype with a few counts. The rearrangement links TRBV29-1 to TRBJ1-3; TRBD1 agrees at 10 bases. The germline gives CDR1 SQVTM, CDR2 ANQGSEA. The junction had 4 bases not matched to a gene; V was cut back by 5 bases and J by 3 bases. The CDR3 covers 14 residues. DNA of the CDR3: TGCAGCGTTCGGGACAGGGGTTATGGAAACACCATATATTTT. Its translation: CSVRDRGYGNTIYF.

This clonotype occurred a few times. The chain has TRBV4-3 and TRBJ2-6, with D possibly being TRBD1 (5 bases). Looked up from germline, CDR1 is LGHNA and CDR2 is YSLEER. Deletions cut 0 bases from V and 9 bases from J, with 12 bases between. CDR3 size: 15 residues. For the CDR3, the DNA is TGCGCCAGCAGCCAAGATCGCAGGGCGGTCAACGTCCTGACTTTC. Translated, it gives CASSQDRRAVNVLTF.

In its sample, this clonotype was seen a few times. The chain employs TRBV20-1 and TRBJ1-2, with 12 positions matching TRBD1. CDR1 and CDR2 (germline): DFQATT, SNEGSKA (reference sequence). The CDR3 consists of 15 residues. Unmatched junction bases numbered 3, after V lost 0 bases and J lost 4 bases. The DNA of the CDR3 is TGCAGTGCTAGAGATCGGGACAGGGGGCCCTATGGCTACACCTTC. Its protein is CSARDRDRGPYGYTF.

This clonotype has only a few counts. This chain joins TRBV5-1 and TRBJ2-1; 10 nucleotides agree with TRBD2. Trimming took 4 bases from V and 10 from J; bases not matched to a gene: 17. Looked up from germline, CDR1 is SGHRS and CDR2 is YFSETQ. CDR3 size: 17 residues. The CDR3 DNA reads TGCGCCAGCAGCGAAGCTCTGGGGAGCGGGGGGGCCGGGGAGCAGTTCTTC. Protein: CASSEALGSGGAGEQFF.

This clonotype turned up a few times. The V call is TRBV7-9, the J call TRBJ1-4; 9 bases agree with TRBD1. Germline V gives CDR1 SEHNR, CDR2 FQNEAQ (reference sequence). The CDR3 loop spans 15 amino acids. V lost 6 bases to trimming and J lost 8 bases; unmatched junction nucleotides: 10. Here the CDR3 reads CASSRTGQGHEKLFF. CDR3 DNA sequence: TGTGCCAGCAGTCGGACGGGACAGGGCCACGAAAAACTGTTTTTT.

This clonotype was counted ten times or more. V is TRBV7-9 and J is TRBJ2-5; either TRBD1 or TRBD2 may fit D (5 bases each). CDR1 is SEHNR, CDR2 FQNEAQ, per germline (reference sequence). The CDR3 runs 14 residues. V lost 0 bases to trimming and J lost 3 bases, with 8 bases between them. This CDR3 is CASSLAGTKETQYF. In nucleotides, the CDR3 is TGTGCCAGCAGCTTAGCGGGGACCAAAGAGACCCAGTACTTC. The variable domain in full, completed from reference TRBV7-9 and TRBJ2-5, reads DTGVSQNPRHKITKRGQNVTFRCDPISEHNRLYWYRQTLGQGPEFLTYFQNEAQLEKSRLLSDRFSAERPKGSFSTLEIQRTEQGDSAMYLCASSLAGTKETQYFGPGTRLLVL.

This clonotype has a single count. The J gene is TRBJ1-2, the V gene TRBV14; D is unclear. CDR1 is SGHDN and CDR2 is FVKESK in the germline V gene. This CDR3 has 13 amino acids. V was shortened by 1 base and J by 3 bases, with 6 bases between the two germline ends. The DNA for the CDR3 is TGTGCCAGCAGCCAAGCTAGGCACTATGGCTACACCTTC. This codes for CASSQARHYGYTF.

Only a few counts were recorded for this clonotype. The chain uses TRBV29-1 and TRBJ2-5; TRBD2 aligns across 7 bases. Germline CDR1 and CDR2: SQVTM and ANQGSEA. The CDR3 has 13 amino acids. Trimming removed 8 bases from V and 1 base from J; junction bases left unmatched: 7. CDR3 loop: CSCSRLAQETQYF. The CDR3 nucleotides read TGCAGCTGCAGCCGACTAGCCCAAGAGACCCAGTACTTC.

The V call is TRBV5-5, the J call TRBJ1-4, with D unclear. V gave up 3 bases and J gave up 2 bases, with 8 bases separating them. Germline CDR1 SGHKS, CDR2 YYEKEE (reference sequence). The CDR3 has 14 amino acids. CDR3 bases: TGTGCCAGCAGCTCGTTAACGACTAATGAAAAACTGTTTTTT. Translated, it gives CASSSLTTNEKLFF.